The clone carrying this T cell receptor beta chain has more than one count but fewer than ten. Its target is not known. This CDR3 has 18 amino acids. Germline V gene sequence: CDR1 SGHDT, CDR2 YYEEEE. V was trimmed by 3 bases and J by 2 bases, leaving 23 bases between them. The data stem from a study of T cells in Graves' hyperthyroidism and ophthalmopathy. Study-level results: Progression to ophthalmopathy was predicted a median of roughly 6.5 months early.

Using RNA transcripts as the source, TCR beta CDR3 regions were amplified. In the first-round RT-PCR of the TCR CDR3, the HTBI primer set was used. Each CDR3 protein gets one entry after TCRdb re-called the multiplex PCR reads with MiXCR. This sample has under 350,000 distinct CDR3 sequences, with around 20% found just once. Each patient was aged 18 to 65 and had newly diagnosed hyperthyroidism of under 2 months' duration. Based on clinical symptoms, serum thyroxine and TRAb, thyroid ultrasound and orbital computed tomography, diagnoses were reached. It was 8.5 to 10 ml of fresh peripheral blood that supplied the PBMCs.

The V gene is TRBV5-6, the J gene TRBJ1-1; D possibly corresponds to TRBD1 (5 bases). What was sequenced was blood. This clonotype was obtained from a woman in her fifties or sixties with Graves' hyperthyroidism. The CDR3 DNA sequence: TGTGCCAGCAGCTCCCTTAATCAGGGTCACGCAGATAACACTGAAGCTTTCTTT. This translates into CASSSLNQGHADNTEAFF.